Below, 25 T cell receptor beta chains from the same sample are listed, as sequenced in a study of response to subunit inactivated influenza vaccine. TCRdb re-called the RT-PCR reads with MiXCR, one entry per CDR3 protein. Among more than 400,000 distinct CDR3 sequences listed, over 9.5% were seen once. The sample was PBMCs from blood, taken more than 35 days after vaccination. The receptors shown here come from a man in his fifties or sixties who received an inactivated influenza vaccine.

This clonotype was seen a few times. The chain employs TRBV29-1 and TRBJ1-1; 7 bases line up with TRBD1. V gave up 7 bases and J gave up 6 bases; unmatched junction bases: 14. This CDR3 contains 14 residues. CDR1 and CDR2 (germline): SQVTM, ANQGSEA. The CDR3 protein is CSALPQGGFAEAFF. The CDR3 DNA reads TGCAGCGCTCTCCCCCAAGGGGGCTTCGCTGAAGCTTTCTTT.

The gene calls are TRBV7-2 and TRBJ2-3, with D perhaps matching TRBD1 (6 bases). CDR1 SGHTA and CDR2 FQGNSA come from the germline V gene. The CDR3 has 13 residues. V shed 9 bases and J shed 1 base, with 11 bases lying between them. As DNA, the CDR3 is TGTGCCAGTACAGGGTGGGGCACAGATACGCAGTATTTT. This gives the protein CASTGWGTDTQYF.

The sample holds a few counts of this clonotype. V is TRBV28 and J is TRBJ2-7; TRBD1 matches 9 bases. The CDR3 consists of 15 residues. Trimming at V came to 0 bases and at J to 2 bases, leaving 2 bases not matched to a gene. From germline, CDR1 is MDHEN and CDR2 SYDVKM. The CDR3 DNA reads as TGTGCCAGCAGTTTATGGGGACAGGGAGCCTACGAGCAGTACTTC. The encoded protein is CASSLWGQGAYEQYF.

The gene calls are TRBV3-1 and TRBJ1-5, with D possibly TRBD1 on 5 matching bases. V shed 6 bases and J shed 3 bases, with 12 bases lying between them. This CDR3 is built from 14 residues. CDR1 is LGHDT, CDR2 YNNKEL, per germline (reference sequence). The CDR3 is CASSPAGNNQPQHF. The CDR3 DNA reads TGTGCCAGCAGTCCAGCAGGGAACAATCAGCCCCAGCATTTT.

This rearrangement joins TRBV3-1 to TRBJ2-7; D gene unclear. Trimming took off 3 bases at V and 5 bases at J, with 14 bases between the two ends. The CDR3 runs to 14 residues. Germline-derived CDR1 and CDR2 are LGHDT and YNNKEL (reference sequence). This chain's CDR3 is CASSHSTQVHEQYF. Here the CDR3 DNA reads TGTGCCAGCAGCCATTCCACTCAGGTCCACGAGCAGTACTTC.

This chain uses TRBV4-3 with TRBJ1-2, with 10 positions matching TRBD1. In germline, CDR1 is LGHNA, CDR2 YSLEER. V lost 5 bases to trimming and J lost 4 bases; unmatched junction nucleotides: 13. The CDR3 sequence is 17 residues long. The CDR3 coding sequence is TGCGCCAGCAGCGAAAGGGACAGGGGTCCGACTATCTATGGCTACACCTTC. Protein: CASSERDRGPTIYGYTF.

This chain joins TRBV20-1 and TRBJ1-5; D is perhaps TRBD1 (5 bases). There are 15 residues in the CDR3. In germline, CDR1 is DFQATT, CDR2 SNEGSKA (reference sequence). Trimming pared 3 bases from V and 1 base from J, leaving 13 bases between. This CDR3 reads CSASLRGQSNQPQHF. DNA for the CDR3: TGCAGTGCTAGTCTGAGGGGTCAGAGCAATCAGCCCCAGCATTTT.

This clonotype was seen at least ten times. The genes are TRBV25-1 and TRBJ2-7; TRBD2 aligns across 14 bases. The germline V gene has CDR1 MGHDK and CDR2 SYGVNS. V lost 10 bases and J lost 9; bases outside the gene matches: 5. The CDR3 is 12 amino acids. CDR3 in DNA: TGTGCCACTGGGACTAGCGGGAGTGGGCAGTACTTC. It encodes CATGTSGSGQYF.

This clonotype has a handful of counts. The V gene is TRBV4-2, the J gene TRBJ2-3; D is perhaps TRBD1 or TRBD2 (5 bases each). CDR1 and CDR2 from the germline V gene are LGHNA and YNFKEQ. This CDR3 is 14 amino acids long. V was trimmed by 1 base and J by 1 base, leaving 6 bases between them. CDR3 sequence (DNA): TGTGCCAGCAGCCAAGGGGACGGCACAGATACGCAGTATTTT. Translated, it gives CASSQGDGTDTQYF.

This sequence joins TRBV2 and TRBJ1-1; the D is unclear. Trimming left V 6 bases short and J 1 base short, with 12 bases between. Germline V gene sequence: CDR1 SNHLY, CDR2 FYNNEI. This CDR3 spans 14 amino acids. This CDR3 is CASSMTASNTEAFF. CDR3 DNA: TGTGCCAGCAGCATGACCGCCTCGAACACTGAAGCTTTCTTT.

This clonotype has just a few counts. The CDR3 nucleotides are TGTGCCAGCAGCAGCCGGGACTTGGTCTACAATGAGCAGTTCTTC. Translation gives CASSSRDLVYNEQFF. V is TRBV13 and J is TRBJ2-1; D is possibly TRBD2 (6 bases). The V end lost 5 bases, the J end lost 3 bases, and 14 bases lay between the germline ends. CDR3 size: 15 residues. CDR1 and CDR2 from the germline V gene are PRHDT and FYEKMQ (reference sequence).

The rearrangement links TRBV29-1 to TRBJ2-1; weak D call: TRBD2 (7 bases). Trimming removed 7 bases from V and 4 bases from J, with 14 bases in between. This CDR3 region has 13 residues. CDR1 is SQVTM and CDR2 is ANQGSEA in the germline V gene. In DNA, the CDR3 is TGCAGCGCGGCGGGGGCTAGGTACAATGAGCAGTTCTTC. This translates into CSAAGARYNEQFF.

This rearrangement joins TRBV4-1 to TRBJ1-6, with 8 bases matching TRBD1. CDR1 is MGHRA, CDR2 YSYEKL, per germline. J was trimmed by 8 bases and V by 1 base; bases with no gene match: 4. The CDR3 is 15 residues long. Written as DNA, the CDR3 is TGCGCCAGCAGCCAAGCGGACAGGGAAGATTCACCCCTCCACTTT. It specifies CASSQADREDSPLHF.

V is TRBV20-1 and J is TRBJ2-7, with 8 positions matching TRBD2. Trimming at V came to 0 bases and at J to 3 bases, leaving 13 bases not matched to a gene. This CDR3 is built from 17 residues. Per the germline V gene, CDR1 is DFQATT and CDR2 is SNEGSKA (reference sequence). The DNA of the CDR3 is TGCAGTGCTAGAGATCTGGCGGGAGGCGGGGGCGACTACGAGCAGTACTTC. The encoded protein is CSARDLAGGGGDYEQYF.

The rearrangement links TRBV5-5 to TRBJ2-7; 10 bases agree with TRBD2. This CDR3 has 16 residues. Germline CDR1 reads SGHKS; CDR2 reads YYEKEE (reference sequence). V trimming: 0 bases; J trimming: 0 bases; junction bases outside the gene matches: 3. The CDR3 sequence: CASSLGLAGSSYEQYF. DNA of the CDR3: TGTGCCAGCAGCTTGGGACTAGCGGGTAGCTCCTACGAGCAGTACTTC.

This chain joins TRBV11-2 and TRBJ2-2; no firm D call. Trimming removed 5 bases at V and 0 bases at J, with 13 bases between. CDR1 SGHAT and CDR2 FQNNGV come from the germline V gene. CDR3 length equals 16 residues. The CDR3 spells CASSPIRKPNTGELFF. DNA for the CDR3: TGTGCCAGCAGCCCTATCCGCAAACCGAACACCGGGGAGCTGTTTTTT.

There are a few counts of this clonotype. The J gene is TRBJ2-1, the V gene TRBV11-1; tentatively, D is TRBD2 (5 bases). The CDR3 sequence is 12 residues long. Trimming pared 4 bases from V and 9 bases from J, leaving 10 bases between. The germline V gene encodes CDR1 SGHAT and CDR2 FQDESV (reference sequence). The CDR3 coding sequence is TGTGCCAGCAGCTCTACTAGTTCTGAGCAGTTCTTC. It is translated as CASSSTSSEQFF.

This clonotype has only a few counts. The chain recombines TRBV12-3 or TRBV12-4 with TRBJ2-7; the D call may be TRBD1 or TRBD2 (5 bases each). The CDR3 spans 14 residues. Between the trimmed V and J ends, which lost 5 bases and 2 bases, there was a span of 13 bases. Written as DNA, the CDR3 is TGTGCCAGCAGTCCCCGGGGCAGCCCCTACGAGCAGTACTTC. This gives the protein CASSPRGSPYEQYF.

Only a few counts were recorded for this clonotype. This chain uses TRBV7-2 with TRBJ2-7; TRBD1 matches at 8 bases. V lost 5 bases, J lost 2 bases, and 11 bases stayed unmatched. CDR1 is SGHTA and CDR2 is FQGNSA in the germline V gene. The CDR3 extends over 16 amino acids. The CDR3, as DNA: TGTGCCAGCAGCAGACCTCCAGGGACAGGTACCTACGAGCAGTACTTC. This sequence encodes CASSRPPGTGTYEQYF.

The chain joins TRBV18 to TRBJ2-4, with D tentatively TRBD1 (6 bases). V lost 3 bases and J 4 bases, leaving 13 bases between the germline ends. From germline, CDR1 is KGHSH and CDR2 LQKENI. This CDR3 spans 15 amino acids. CDR3 DNA sequence: TGTGCCAGCTCACCCGAAGGGACAATAAAAAACATTCAGTACTTC. It is translated as CASSPEGTIKNIQYF.

J is TRBJ1-2 and V is TRBV5-1; perhaps TRBD1 as D (6 bases). The CDR3 consists of 14 residues. Germline CDR1 reads SGHRS; CDR2 reads YFSETQ. The germline V and J ends were trimmed by 4 bases and 3 bases, with 13 bases remaining between them. In DNA form, the CDR3 reads TGCGCCAGCAGCACAGGACAGACGGACTATGGCTACACCTTC. Translated: CASSTGQTDYGYTF. Full variable domain (remainder filled in from reference TRBV5-1 and TRBJ1-2): KAGVTQTPRYLIKTRGQQVTLSCSPISGHRSVSWYQQTPGQGLQFLFEYFSETQRNKGNFPGRFSGRQFSNSRSEMNVSTLELGDSALYLCASSTGQTDYGYTFGSGTRLTVV.

As regards this clonotype: One end of the junction varies from germline; a read error may be responsible. J is TRBJ2-5 and V is TRBV5-5, with D uncertain. The CDR3 sequence is 14 residues long. Germline CDR1 is SGHKS and CDR2 is YYEKEE (reference sequence). This CDR3 is CASSLDLNQETQYF. DNA of the CDR3: TGTGCCAGCAGTTTGGACCTAAACCAAGAGACCCAGTACTTC.

This clonotype was detected many times. This chain joins TRBV10-3 and TRBJ1-2, with TRBD1 matching 7 bases. V gave up 7 bases and J gave up 5 bases; unmatched junction bases: 7. The CDR3 length is 13 residues. The germline gives CDR1 ENHRY, CDR2 SYGVKD. The CDR3 reads CAINHEGQYGYTF. CDR3 bases: TGTGCCATCAACCACGAGGGACAGTATGGCTACACCTTC.

The rearrangement uses TRBV7-8 and TRBJ2-5; 8 bases align to TRBD2. The CDR3 consists of 14 residues. V lost 5 bases to trimming and J lost 1 base; unmatched junction nucleotides: 3. Germline CDR1 and CDR2: SGHVS and FQNEAQ. The CDR3: CASSTGLVQETQYF. The CDR3, as DNA: TGTGCCAGCAGCACGGGACTAGTCCAAGAGACCCAGTACTTC.

This chain uses TRBV18 with TRBJ2-5; D uncertain. V lost 2 bases, J lost 4 bases, and 14 bases lay in between. Germline assignment: CDR1 KGHSH and CDR2 LQKENI. CDR3 length: 15 amino acids. In DNA, the CDR3 is TGTGCCAGCTCACCATTGAGGAAGCACGGAGAGACCCAGTACTTC. Translation: CASSPLRKHGETQYF.